These T cell receptor beta chains were read from a single sample in a study of blood T cell repertoires in COVID-19. Repertoires were generated with immunoSEQ multiplex PCR, while TCRdb's copy carries only in-frame clones and drops some. The sample contains some 350,000 clones, around 91% of which appear only once. Sequencing used peripheral blood. These receptor sequences come from a man between 18 and 35 years old with active or convalescent COVID-19. The CDR3 runs from the conserved cysteine through the conserved F or W. The order of the fields is J gene, clone size, V gene, D gene, CDR3 DNA, CDR3 protein. D genes are given only for firm matches. Some rows mark clone size as missing; the rest say once, few, many or name a class of expanded clone.

J gene: TRBJ2-1; clone size: .; V gene: TRBV28; D gene: .; CDR3 DNA: TGTGCCAGCAGTTTAAGTAGCTCCTACAATGAGCAGTTCTTC; CDR3 protein: CASSLSSSYNEQFF
J gene: TRBJ2-1; clone size: .; V gene: TRBV27; D gene: TRBD2; CDR3 DNA: TGTGCCAGCAGTTTACTAGCGGGGGGCTACAATGAGCAGTTCTTC; CDR3 protein: CASSLLAGGYNEQFF
J gene: TRBJ2-6; clone size: .; V gene: TRBV28; D gene: .; CDR3 DNA: TGTGCCAGTCTGGAGGGCTCTGGGGCCAACGTGCTGACTTTC; CDR3 protein: CASLEGSGANVLTF
J gene: TRBJ2-1; clone size: .; V gene: TRBV7-2; D gene: .; CDR3 DNA: TGTGCCAGCAGCTCCTCAGGGTACAATGAGCAGTTCTTC; CDR3 protein: CASSSSGYNEQFF
J gene: TRBJ1-2; clone size: .; V gene: TRBV27; D gene: .; CDR3 DNA: TGTGCCAGCAGTTCAAGGGAGGACGTACCCTATGGCTACACCTTC; CDR3 protein: CASSSREDVPYGYTF
J gene: TRBJ1-1; clone size: .; V gene: TRBV7-3; D gene: TRBD1; CDR3 DNA: TGTGCCAGCAGCCCTGGTCCAGGGGGTAGTACTGAAGCTTTCTTT; CDR3 protein: CASSPGPGGSTEAFF
J gene: TRBJ1-3; clone size: .; V gene: TRBV6-1; D gene: .; CDR3 DNA: TGTGCCAGCAGCGAAGTCGTCCGCTCTGGAAACACCATATATTTT; CDR3 protein: CASSEVVRSGNTIYF
J gene: TRBJ2-5; clone size: medium-sized; V gene: TRBV19; D gene: .; CDR3 DNA: TGTGCCAGTAGTCTGTCGGTGACAGAGATCCAAGAGACCCAGTACTTC; CDR3 protein: CASSLSVTEIQETQYF
J gene: TRBJ2-2; clone size: .; V gene: TRBV19; D gene: TRBD2; CDR3 DNA: TGTGCCAGTAGAACTAGCGGGAGTGTGACCGGGGAGCTGTTTTTT; CDR3 protein: CASRTSGSVTGELFF
J gene: TRBJ1-6; clone size: .; V gene: TRBV5-5; D gene: .; CDR3 DNA: TGTGCCACCAACGAACAGGGAAACAATTCACCCCTCCACTTT; CDR3 protein: CATNEQGNNSPLHF
J gene: TRBJ2-1; clone size: .; V gene: TRBV5-1; D gene: TRBD2; CDR3 DNA: TGCGCCAGCAGCGACATTAGCGGGGGCACAATCATCAATGAGCAGTTCTTC; CDR3 protein: CASSDISGGTIINEQFF